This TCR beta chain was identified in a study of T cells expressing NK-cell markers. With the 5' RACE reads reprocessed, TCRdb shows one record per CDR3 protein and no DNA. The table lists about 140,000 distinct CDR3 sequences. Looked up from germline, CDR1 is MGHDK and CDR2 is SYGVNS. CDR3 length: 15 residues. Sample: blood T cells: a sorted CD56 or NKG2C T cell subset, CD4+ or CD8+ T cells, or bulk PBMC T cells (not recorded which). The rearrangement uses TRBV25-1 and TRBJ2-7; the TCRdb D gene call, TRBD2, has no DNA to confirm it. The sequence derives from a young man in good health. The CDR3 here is CASSESRGLYYEQYF.